The source of this TCR beta chain is a study of blood T cells in healthy people across ages. Study overall: Per every two T cells, about one barcoded beta molecule was captured by template switching.

The V gene end was trimmed by 3 bases and the J gene end by 11 bases; junction bases not matched to a gene: 15. CDR3 length equals 17 residues. Germline V gives CDR1 LGHNA, CDR2 YNFKEQ. Study-level findings and limits: Any changes in expanded clonotypes were possibly confounded, as donor CMV status remained unknown.

A minimum of 7 million PBMCs was isolated per sample. Regarding this clonotype: The antigen is not known.

Next came a second PCR, run for roughly 6 to 11 cycles, which used a sample-barcoded 5' primer along with a J-beta primer mix. Every sample gave at least 3 million paired-end reads containing CDR3. TCRdb itself ran the 5' RACE reads through MiXCR, one entry per CDR3 protein. The sample consists of approximately 810,000 distinct CDR3 sequences, under 30% of them appearing once. The specimen sequenced was blood. The V gene is TRBV4-2, the J gene TRBJ2-3, with 12 bases aligning to TRBD1. The TCR sequence derives from an elderly woman in good health. CDR3 loop: CASSQPGQGARQMMQYF. CDR3 sequence (DNA): TGTGCCAGCAGCCAGCCGGGACAGGGGGCGCGCCAGATGATGCAGTATTTT.